Listed here are 25 T cell receptor beta chains from one sample, sequenced in a study of CD8+ T cells in alopecia areata. Sequencing relied on a cDNA template that was reverse transcribed from extracted RNA. Here immunoSEQ multiplex PCR was the method, and the copy in TCRdb shows in-frame clones only, minus some. The sample includes about 180,000 clones, approximately 51% seen only once; the top ten take around 9.1%. The treatment: oral pan-JAK inhibitor, 5-10 mg twice daily. The source was CD8+ T cells sorted from blood, collected at roughly week 53, from a patient treated with tofacitinib. The receptors here all came from a human donor with alopecia areata.

This clone was seen a handful of times. The V gene is TRBV30, the J gene TRBJ1-1, with D perhaps TRBD1 (5 bases). From germline, CDR1 is GTSNPN and CDR2 SVGIG (reference sequence). V was trimmed by 6 bases and J by 4 bases, leaving 15 bases between them. The CDR3 runs 13 residues. This CDR3 reads CACTWDPGTEAFF. In DNA, the CDR3 is TGTGCCTGCACCTGGGACCCTGGCACTGAAGCTTTCTTT.

The J gene is TRBJ2-7, the V gene TRBV10-3; TRBD1 agrees at 7 bases. J was trimmed by 1 base and V by 4 bases; bases with no gene match: 7. CDR1 and CDR2 (germline): ENHRY, SYGVKD. The CDR3 contains 15 residues. CDR3 sequence (DNA): TGTGCCATCAGTGTTGGGGACAGCAGATCCTACGAGCAGTACTTC. It codes for CAISVGDSRSYEQYF.

The table lists this clone with a few counts. The chain uses TRBV7-6 and TRBJ2-1, with 7 bases that match TRBD1. V shed 3 bases and J 3 bases; nucleotides not matched to a gene: 11. CDR1 is SGHVS and CDR2 is FNYEAQ in the germline V gene. This CDR3 comprises 17 residues. Here the CDR3 reads CASSLAPGTAIYNEQFF. CDR3 coding DNA: TGTGCCAGCAGCTTGGCCCCCGGGACAGCTATCTACAATGAGCAGTTCTTC. Filled out from reference TRBV7-6 and TRBJ2-1, the complete variable domain reads GAGVSQSPRYKVTKRGQDVALRCDPISGHVSLYWYRQALGQGPEFLTYFNYEAQQDKSGLPNDRFSAERPEGSISTLTIQRTEQRDSAMYRCASSLAPGTAIYNEQFFGPGTRLTVL.

This rearrangement joins TRBV4-1 to TRBJ2-7; D unclear. Trimming cost V 1 base and J 3 bases, with 10 bases left between them. CDR1 is MGHRA, CDR2 YSYEKL, per germline. The CDR3 spans 14 residues. In DNA form, the CDR3 reads TGCGCCAGCAGCCAAGCGGCCAATTTCTACGAGCAGTACTTC. Its translation: CASSQAANFYEQYF.

This clone has a single count. The genes are TRBV30 and TRBJ2-5; D may be TRBD1 (5 bases). The CDR3 length is 13 residues. Trimming took 4 bases from V and 3 from J, leaving 12 bases between them. The germline V gene has CDR1 GTSNPN and CDR2 SVGIG (reference sequence). Written as DNA, the CDR3 is TGTGCCTGGAATCGGTGGGGCGAAGAGACCCAGTACTTC. Its translation is CAWNRWGEETQYF.

This chain uses TRBV30 with TRBJ2-2; D is ambiguous. Trimming removed 0 bases from V and 1 base from J, with 9 bases in between. The CDR3 totals 15 residues. Germline V lookup: CDR1 GTSNPN, CDR2 SVGIG (reference sequence). CDR3 DNA: TGTGCCTGGAGTGTCGGGCACCTGAACACCGGGGAGCTGTTTTTT. This encodes CAWSVGHLNTGELFF.

J is TRBJ2-2 and V is TRBV25-1, with D possibly being TRBD2 (6 bases). V was shortened by 2 bases and J by 4 bases, with 8 bases between the two germline ends. The CDR3 sequence is 14 residues long. Germline V gives CDR1 MGHDK, CDR2 SYGVNS. CDR3 amino acids: CASSERGSTGELFF. The CDR3, as DNA: TGTGCCAGCAGTGAACGGGGGTCCACCGGGGAGCTGTTTTTT.

In this sample, this clone turned up a few times. V is TRBV11-2 and J is TRBJ2-5, with D tentatively TRBD1 (6 bases). The length of the CDR3 is 15 residues. Germline CDR1 and CDR2: SGHAT and FQNNGV. V was cut by 5 bases and J by 5 bases, with 18 bases left in between. The DNA of the CDR3 is TGTGCCAGCAGCACCAGGGACATCGACGGGGAGACCCAGTACTTC. Its translation: CASSTRDIDGETQYF.

The V and J genes are TRBV29-1 and TRBJ1-2; TRBD1 matches at 8 bases. CDR3 length: 14 residues. Germline V lookup: CDR1 SQVTM, CDR2 ANQGSEA. With V trimmed by 1 base and J by 3 bases, 4 bases remained unmatched. CDR3 protein: CSVEGADRDYGYTF. As DNA, the CDR3 is TGCAGCGTTGAAGGGGCGGACAGGGACTATGGCTACACCTTC.

This chain connects TRBV13 to TRBJ2-2, with 8 bases that match TRBD1. The CDR3 extends over 18 amino acids. Germline V gives CDR1 PRHDT, CDR2 FYEKMQ (reference sequence). The ends lost 6 bases at V and 0 bases at J; junction bases unmatched: 12. For the CDR3, the DNA is TGTGCCAGCAGTTCCTCTCCGACAGGGGCCACGAACACCGGGGAGCTGTTTTTT. It translates to CASSSSPTGATNTGELFF.

The chain couples TRBV29-1 to TRBJ2-1; D not resolved. The V end lost 4 bases, the J end lost 0 bases, and 7 bases lay between the germline ends. CDR1 is SQVTM, CDR2 ANQGSEA, per germline. This CDR3 has 13 residues. The CDR3 loop is CSVAESSYNEQFF. The CDR3 bases are TGCAGCGTTGCGGAGAGCTCCTACAATGAGCAGTTCTTC.

The CDR3 loop reads CASSLRGDSYNSPLHF. The CDR3 DNA reads TGTGCCAGCAGCTTAAGGGGGGACTCCTATAATTCACCCCTCCACTTT. The genes are TRBV7-8 and TRBJ1-6; TRBD1 is a possible D gene (6 bases). V lost 2 bases and J 0 bases, leaving 8 bases between the germline ends. Germline assignment: CDR1 SGHVS and CDR2 FQNEAQ. This CDR3 region has 16 residues.

This clone appeared a few times. The V call is TRBV6-1, the J call TRBJ1-2; a weak D match, TRBD1 (5 bases). From germline, CDR1 is MNHNS and CDR2 SASEGT. There are 14 residues in the CDR3. Trimming cost V 3 bases and J 4 bases, with 12 bases left between them. DNA for the CDR3: TGTGCCAGCAGTGATGGGGCCTTGAGCTATGGCTACACCTTC. Its translation is CASSDGALSYGYTF.

The chain combines TRBV27 with TRBJ2-1; D is undetermined. V gave up 4 bases and J gave up 9 bases, with 10 bases separating them. This CDR3 has 12 amino acids. Germline assignment: CDR1 MNHEY and CDR2 SMNVEV (reference sequence). The CDR3 DNA sequence: TGTGCCAGCAGTTCAGGCGTCAGTGAGCAGTTCTTC. Encoded protein: CASSSGVSEQFF.

This clone showed up just a few times. This chain connects TRBV19 to TRBJ1-4; perhaps TRBD1 as D (5 bases). From germline, CDR1 is LNHDA and CDR2 SQIVND (reference sequence). This CDR3 contains 10 residues. Trimming pared 7 bases from V and 14 bases from J, leaving 11 bases between. The CDR3 DNA follows: TGTGCCAGTACGGGGGTTCGGCTGTTTTTT. Its protein product is CASTGVRLFF.

The J gene is TRBJ2-1, the V gene TRBV7-6; D possibly corresponds to TRBD2 (5 bases). Germline assignment: CDR1 SGHVS and CDR2 FNYEAQ. The CDR3 runs to 11 residues. V was pared by 6 bases and J by 10 bases, with 10 bases between. The CDR3 DNA follows: TGTGCCAGCAGTCCCGGGGTGGAGCAGTTCTTC. Protein: CASSPGVEQFF.

The chain has TRBV30 and TRBJ1-1; possible D gene TRBD1, 5 bases. The CDR3 extends over 13 amino acids. The germline V and J ends were trimmed by 2 bases and 0 bases, with 7 bases remaining between them. Germline CDR1 is GTSNPN and CDR2 is SVGIG (reference sequence). The CDR3 sequence: CAWSKGMNTEAFF. The CDR3 DNA sequence: TGTGCCTGGAGTAAGGGGATGAACACTGAAGCTTTCTTT.

This chain links TRBV30 with TRBJ2-7; D gene unclear. The V end was cut by 3 bases, the J end by 1 base, with 4 bases between. Per the germline V gene, CDR1 is GTSNPN and CDR2 is SVGIG (reference sequence). CDR3 size: 11 residues. The CDR3 here is CAWSLSYEQYF. As DNA, the CDR3 is TGTGCCTGGAGCCTGTCCTACGAGCAGTACTTC.

CDR3 nucleotides: TGTGCCAGCAACCACCAGGCAACCTGCTCCTACGAGCAGTACTTC. Protein product: CASNHQATCSYEQYF. V usage is TRBV7-3 and J usage is TRBJ2-7, with D uncertain. The CDR3 contains 15 residues. V lost 7 bases to trimming and J lost 0 bases, with 16 bases between them. The germline CDR1 and CDR2 sequences are SGHTA and FQGTGA.

The rearrangement uses TRBV6-5 and TRBJ2-5, with D perhaps TRBD2 (6 bases). The CDR3 loop spans 15 amino acids. The V gene lost 4 bases and the J gene lost 0 bases, with 12 bases spanning the gap. Germline lookup yields CDR1 MNHEY and CDR2 SVGAGI. CDR3 nucleotides: TGTGCCAGCAGTTTCCACGCGGGGTACCAAGAGACCCAGTACTTC. Encoded protein: CASSFHAGYQETQYF.

This clone was seen more than once but under ten times. The chain carries TRBV7-9 and TRBJ2-3; D possibly corresponds to TRBD1 (5 bases). The V end was cut by 8 bases, the J end by 7 bases, with 13 bases between. The V gene's germline CDR1 is SEHNR and CDR2 FQNEAQ (reference sequence). The CDR3 has 12 amino acids. CDR3 nucleotide sequence: TGTGCCAGCGGGGCAGGGTGGAATACGCAGTATTTT. It is translated as CASGAGWNTQYF.

The table lists this clone with a few counts. The chain uses TRBV13 and TRBJ1-1, with 11 bases lining up with TRBD1. Germline-derived CDR1 and CDR2 are PRHDT and FYEKMQ (reference sequence). Trimming cost V 5 bases and J 4 bases; bases outside gene matches: 3. The CDR3 runs to 14 residues. CDR3 in DNA: TGTGCCAGCAGCCGGACAGGGGGCGGCACTGAAGCTTTCTTT. It is translated as CASSRTGGGTEAFF.

The rearrangement links TRBV6-5 to TRBJ2-7; D is undetermined. Germline lookup yields CDR1 MNHEY and CDR2 SVGAGI. The CDR3 runs to 15 residues. V lost 6 bases to trimming and J lost 0 bases, with 15 bases between them. Here the CDR3 DNA reads TGTGCCAGCAGCATCGGACCTTTGGGCTCCTACGAGCAGTACTTC. Its translation: CASSIGPLGSYEQYF.

The genes are TRBV9 and TRBJ2-1; 11 nucleotides agree with TRBD2. The germline V gene encodes CDR1 SGDLS and CDR2 YYNGEE. The CDR3 runs 16 residues. Germline trimming cut 5 bases from V and 6 bases from J; bases unmatched to any gene: 10. The CDR3, as DNA: TGTGCCAGCAGTTCACCACTAGCGGGGGCTTCCAATGAGCAGTTCTTC. Translation gives CASSSPLAGASNEQFF.

The chain joins TRBV15 to TRBJ2-1; D perhaps matches TRBD1 (6 bases). V dropped 0 bases and J dropped 7 bases, with 7 bases sitting between them. CDR1 is LNHNV and CDR2 is YYDKDF in the germline V gene (reference sequence). CDR3 length equals 13 residues. The CDR3 DNA reads as TGTGCCACCAGCAGAGACAGGGGTAATGAGCAGTTCTTC. The encoded protein is CATSRDRGNEQFF.